This T cell receptor (beta chain) derives from a study of cytomegalovirus exposure and HLA in healthy donors. Study details: Counted in an early data release were about 80 million unique TCRs from HLA-typed donors.

The study ran its PCR with 60 Vbeta and 13 Jbeta primers. The table came from immunoSEQ multiplex PCR; TCRdb's copy has only in-frame clones and leaves some out. The table records about 150,000 clones, roughly 62% of them present only once. Germline CDR1 SGDLS, CDR2 YYNGEE. J lost 6 bases, V lost 0 bases, and 10 bases had no gene match. This CDR3 contains 17 residues. Source material: PBMCs. This clonotype originated in a man between 60 and 75 years old in good health and CMV-seronegative. The rearrangement uses TRBV9 and TRBJ2-2, with 8 bases lining up with TRBD2. The CDR3 region is CASSVAGRAGAPGELFF. The CDR3 DNA sequence: TGTGCCAGCAGCGTAGCCGGGAGGGCCGGGGCTCCCGGGGAGCTGTTTTTT.